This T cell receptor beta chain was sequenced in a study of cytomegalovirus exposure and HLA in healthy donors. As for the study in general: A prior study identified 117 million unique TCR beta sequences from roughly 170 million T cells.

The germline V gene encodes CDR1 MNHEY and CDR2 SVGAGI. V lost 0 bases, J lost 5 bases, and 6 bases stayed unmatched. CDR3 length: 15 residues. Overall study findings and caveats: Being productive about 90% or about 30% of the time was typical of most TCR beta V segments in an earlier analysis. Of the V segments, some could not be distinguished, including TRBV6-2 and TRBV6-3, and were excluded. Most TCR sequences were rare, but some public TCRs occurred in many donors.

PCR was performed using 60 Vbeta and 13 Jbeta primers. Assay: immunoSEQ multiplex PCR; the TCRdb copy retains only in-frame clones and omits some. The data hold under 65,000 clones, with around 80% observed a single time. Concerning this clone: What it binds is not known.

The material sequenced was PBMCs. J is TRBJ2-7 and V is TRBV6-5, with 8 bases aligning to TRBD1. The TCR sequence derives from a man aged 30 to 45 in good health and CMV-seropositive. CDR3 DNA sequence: TGTGCCAGCAGTTACTCGAGGGCAGGGGGCCACGAGCAGTACTTC. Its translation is CASSYSRAGGHEQYF.